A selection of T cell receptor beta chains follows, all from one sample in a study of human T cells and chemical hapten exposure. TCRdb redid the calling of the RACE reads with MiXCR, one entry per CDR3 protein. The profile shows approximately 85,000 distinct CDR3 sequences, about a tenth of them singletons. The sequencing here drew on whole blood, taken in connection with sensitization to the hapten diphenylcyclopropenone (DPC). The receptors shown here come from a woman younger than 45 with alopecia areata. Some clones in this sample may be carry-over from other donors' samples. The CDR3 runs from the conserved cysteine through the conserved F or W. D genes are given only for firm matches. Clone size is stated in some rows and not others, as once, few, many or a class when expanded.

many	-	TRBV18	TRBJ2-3	CASSLYPAPDTQYF	TGTGCCAGCTCACTGTACCCCGCCCCAGATACGCAGTATTTT
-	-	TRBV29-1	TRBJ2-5	CSVENFQYQYF	TGCAGCGTTGAGAATTTCCAGTACCAGTACTTC
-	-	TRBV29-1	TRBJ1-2	CSVDARQIGAYGYTF	TGCAGCGTTGATGCCAGGCAGATAGGGGCCTATGGCTACACCTTC
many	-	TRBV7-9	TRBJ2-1	CASSLESYNEQFF	TGTGCCAGCAGCTTAGAGTCCTACAATGAGCAGTTCTTC
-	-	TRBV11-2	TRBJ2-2	CASSLGPLGAGELFF	TGTGCCAGCAGCTTGGGGCCTCTAGGGGCCGGGGAGCTGTTTTTT
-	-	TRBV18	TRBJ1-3	CASSPLQSSGNTIYF	TGTGCCAGCTCACCACTGCAGAGCTCTGGAAACACCATATATTTT
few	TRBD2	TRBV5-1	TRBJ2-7	CASSSHHGGGPDEQYF	TGCGCCAGCAGCTCCCATCACGGGGGAGGGCCAGACGAGCAGTACTTC
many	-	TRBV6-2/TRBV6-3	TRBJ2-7	CASSYPDYEQYF	TGTGCCAGCAGTTATCCCGACTACGAGCAGTACTTC
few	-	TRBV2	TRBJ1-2	CASMSGSYGYTF	TGTGCCAGCATGTCCGGTAGCTATGGCTACACCTTC
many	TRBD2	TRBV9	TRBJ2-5	CASSVKVGEGLEETQYF	TGTGCCAGCAGCGTAAAAGTTGGCGAGGGACTAGAAGAGACCCAGTACTTC
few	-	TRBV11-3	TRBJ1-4	CASSPRAGSNEKLFF	TGTGCCAGCAGCCCACGAGCGGGTTCTAATGAAAAACTGTTTTTT
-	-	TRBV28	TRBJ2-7	CASQKGGLRSYEQYF	TGTGCCAGTCAGAAGGGGGGGCTTCGCTCCTACGAGCAGTACTTC
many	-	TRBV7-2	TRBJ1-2	CASSLEGTRPHSGYTF	TGTGCCAGCAGCTTAGAAGGGACAAGACCACACTCGGGCTACACCTTC
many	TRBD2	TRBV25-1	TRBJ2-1	CASSVVSGRINEQFF	TGTGCCAGCAGTGTTGTAAGCGGGAGAATCAATGAGCAGTTCTTC
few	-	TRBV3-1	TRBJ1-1	CASSQRGTEAFF	TGTGCCAGCAGCCAAAGGGGGACTGAAGCTTTCTTT
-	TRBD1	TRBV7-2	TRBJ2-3	CASRQGGAYTDTQYF	TGTGCCAGCAGACAGGGGGGCGCCTACACAGATACGCAGTATTTT
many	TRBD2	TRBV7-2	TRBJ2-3	CASSPDLAGRLSDTQYF	TGTGCCAGCAGCCCAGATTTAGCGGGAAGGCTTTCAGATACGCAGTATTTT
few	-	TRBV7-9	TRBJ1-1	CASSLDVLGASSKAFF	TGTGCCAGCAGCTTAGATGTTCTGGGGGCCTCGTCCAAGGCTTTCTTT
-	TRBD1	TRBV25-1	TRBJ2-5	CASSEWDRGEETQYF	TGTGCCAGCAGTGAGTGGGACAGGGGGGAAGAGACCCAGTACTTC
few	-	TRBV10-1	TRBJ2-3	CASTPGRMGDTQYF	TGCGCCAGCACCCCCGGGAGAATGGGAGATACGCAGTATTTT
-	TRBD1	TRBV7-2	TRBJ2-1	CASSLDNSGGQFF	TGTGCCAGCAGCTTAGACAATTCAGGGGGCCAGTTCTTC
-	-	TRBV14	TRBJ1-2	CASSQDLYYGYTF	TGTGCCAGCAGCCAAGATCTTTACTATGGCTACACCTTC
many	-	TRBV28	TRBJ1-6	CASSTVGSPLHF	TGTGCCAGCAGCACGGTAGGATCACCCCTCCACTTT
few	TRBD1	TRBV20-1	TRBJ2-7	CSASVTGDEQYF	TGCAGTGCTAGTGTAACAGGGGACGAGCAGTACTTC
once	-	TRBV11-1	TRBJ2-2	CASSQLSNTGELFF	TGTGCCAGCAGCCAGCTCTCGAACACCGGGGAGCTGTTTTTT
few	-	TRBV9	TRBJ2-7	CASSVDYAYEQYF	TGTGCCAGCAGCGTGGACTACGCCTACGAGCAGTACTTC
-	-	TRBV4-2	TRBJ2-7	CASSQSRLVYEQYF	TGTGCCAGCAGCCAATCAAGACTCGTCTACGAGCAGTACTTC
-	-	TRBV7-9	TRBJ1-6	CASSFTEGFHSPLHF	TGTGCCAGCAGCTTTACGGAGGGGTTTCATTCACCCCTCCACTTT
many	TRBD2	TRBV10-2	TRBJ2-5	CASSDLMAGGRETQYF	TGCGCCAGCAGTGATCTTATGGCGGGAGGACGAGAGACCCAGTACTTC
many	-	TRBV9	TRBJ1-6	CASSVEPIWGANSPLHF	TGTGCCAGCAGCGTAGAACCCATTTGGGGGGCGAATTCACCCCTCCACTTT
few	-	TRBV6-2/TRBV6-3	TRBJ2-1	CASSLDKPDGEQFF	TGTGCCAGCAGTCTAGACAAACCAGATGGTGAGCAGTTCTTC
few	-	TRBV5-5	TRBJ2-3	CASSYLLATNTQYF	TGTGCCAGCAGTTACCTCCTGGCCACCAATACGCAGTATTTT
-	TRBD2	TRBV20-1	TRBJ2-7	CSAKETSGLYEQYF	TGCAGTGCCAAGGAGACTAGCGGTCTCTACGAGCAGTACTTC
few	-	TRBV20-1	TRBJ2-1	CSAGAMRDLYNEQFF	TGCAGTGCTGGGGCGATGCGGGACCTCTACAATGAGCAGTTCTTC
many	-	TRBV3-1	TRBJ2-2	CASSQGLDPSGELFF	TGTGCCAGCAGCCAAGGGCTAGATCCCAGCGGGGAGCTGTTTTTT
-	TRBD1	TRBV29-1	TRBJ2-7	CSVGWTGYDEQYF	TGCAGCGTTGGTTGGACAGGGTACGACGAGCAGTACTTC
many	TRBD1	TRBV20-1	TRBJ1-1	CSASRQGATEAFF	TGCAGTGCATCCCGACAGGGGGCTACGGAAGCTTTCTTT
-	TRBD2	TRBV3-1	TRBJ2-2	CASSQVLAVNTGELFF	TGTGCCAGCAGCCAAGTACTAGCGGTGAACACCGGGGAGCTGTTTTTT
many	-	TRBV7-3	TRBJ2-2	CASSVRPAGMADTGELFF	TGTGCCAGCAGCGTCCGTCCAGCGGGTATGGCTGACACCGGGGAGCTGTTTTTT
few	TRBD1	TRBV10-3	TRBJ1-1	CAISERGDRLNTEAFF	TGTGCCATCAGTGAAAGGGGGGACAGATTGAACACTGAAGCTTTCTTT
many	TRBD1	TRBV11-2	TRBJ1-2	CASSPDRDRPNYGYTF	TGTGCCAGCAGCCCCGACCGGGACAGGCCAAACTATGGCTACACCTTC
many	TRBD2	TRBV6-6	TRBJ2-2	CASSTRGGDTGELFF	TGTGCCAGCAGTACCCGGGGGGGCGACACCGGGGAGCTGTTTTTT
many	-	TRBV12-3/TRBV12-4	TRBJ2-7	CASRGNSPYEQYF	TGTGCCAGCAGGGGAAACTCCCCCTACGAGCAGTACTTC
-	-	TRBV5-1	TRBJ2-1	CASTLQGSPYNEQFF	TGCGCCAGCACCCTACAGGGAAGTCCCTACAATGAGCAGTTCTTC
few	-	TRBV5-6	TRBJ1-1	CASSLRAGVWNTEAFF	TGTGCCAGCAGCTTGCGGGCAGGGGTGTGGAACACTGAAGCTTTCTTT
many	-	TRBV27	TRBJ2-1	CASSFGSINEQFF	TGTGCCAGCAGCTTCGGATCGATCAATGAGCAGTTCTTC
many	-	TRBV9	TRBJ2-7	CASSLGPPYEQYF	TGTGCCAGCAGCTTGGGACCCCCCTACGAGCAGTACTTC
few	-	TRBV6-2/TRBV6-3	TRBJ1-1	CASSYSFGKNTEAFF	TGTGCCAGCAGTTACTCATTCGGGAAGAACACTGAAGCTTTCTTT
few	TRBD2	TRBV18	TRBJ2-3	CASSPTGLAGITDTQYF	TGTGCCAGCTCACCTACGGGACTAGCGGGAATCACAGATACGCAGTATTTT
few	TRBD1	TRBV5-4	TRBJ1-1	CASSLPGTANTEAFF	TGTGCCAGCAGCTTGCCTGGGACAGCGAACACTGAAGCTTTCTTT
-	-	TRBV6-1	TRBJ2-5	CASSLRATDRIQETQYF	TGTGCCAGCAGTCTACGCGCGACAGACCGAATCCAAGAGACCCAGTACTTC
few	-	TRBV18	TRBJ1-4	CASSPDSATNEKLFF	TGTGCCAGCTCACCGGACAGTGCAACTAATGAAAAACTGTTTTTT
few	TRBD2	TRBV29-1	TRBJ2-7	CSVEGLAAPYEQYF	TGCAGCGTTGAAGGACTAGCCGCCCCCTACGAGCAGTACTTC
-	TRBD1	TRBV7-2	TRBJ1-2	CASSLLSRQGGYTF	TGTGCCAGCAGCTTACTCTCTAGACAGGGCGGCTACACCTTC
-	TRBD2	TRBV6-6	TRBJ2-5	CASSYLRGGGQETQYF	TGTGCCAGCAGTTATCTCCGCGGGGGGGGGCAGGAGACCCAGTACTTC